The 6 T cell receptor beta chains reported below all come from one sample, sequenced in a study of blood T cell repertoires in COVID-19 (dated by TCRdb to the early 2020s). Library method: the immunoSEQ multiplex PCR assay. As stored in TCRdb, this immuneACCESS dataset retains in-frame rearrangements with V and J assigned. A fraction of the clones does not appear; measured against another copy, unresolved V genes explain less than half of the discrepancy, and the remainder lacks a known reason. The sample table contains approximately 210,000 clones; only one count was recorded for 80% to 85% of them. The top ten clones comprise 15% to 20% of the sample. The specimen was peripheral blood. The receptors stem from a man aged 30 to 39 with active or convalescent COVID-19.

This sequence joins TRBV6-1 and TRBJ2-3, with TRBD1 matching over 9 bases. The CDR3 extends over 17 amino acids. The germline CDR1 and CDR2 sequences are MNHNS and SASEGT. J was trimmed by 1 base and V by 4 bases; bases with no gene match: 9. The CDR3 here is CASSAHMRQGGTDTQYF. The CDR3 coding sequence is TGTGCCAGCAGTGCCCACATGCGACAGGGGGGCACAGATACGCAGTATTTT.

The rearrangement links TRBV6-5 to TRBJ1-1; D possibly corresponds to TRBD1 (5 bases). V was shortened by 10 bases and J by 4 bases, with 19 bases between the two germline ends. This CDR3 contains 14 residues. Germline CDR1 is MNHEY and CDR2 is SVGAGI. CDR3 region: CATTPWQGSTEAFF. CDR3 DNA: TGTGCCACCACCCCCTGGCAGGGAAGCACTGAAGCTTTCTTT.

The rearrangement uses TRBV20-1 and TRBJ1-1; D is possibly TRBD1 (5 bases). This CDR3 spans 11 amino acids. V was shortened by 6 bases and J by 7 bases, with 12 bases between the two germline ends. Germline CDR1 reads DFQATT; CDR2 reads SNEGSKA (reference sequence). This CDR3 is CSARRGSEAFF. CDR3 nucleotides: TGCAGTGCCCGGAGGGGAAGTGAAGCTTTCTTT.

This chain joins TRBV2 and TRBJ1-1, with D unresolved. V lost 6 bases and J 5 bases, leaving 13 bases between the germline ends. CDR1 and CDR2 from the germline V gene are SNHLY and FYNNEI. The CDR3 contains 13 residues. CDR3 in amino acids: CASSGTSGTEAFF. The CDR3 nucleotides are TGTGCCAGCAGCGGAACGTCCGGGACTGAAGCTTTCTTT.

The chain is built from TRBV7-6 and TRBJ2-3, with 7 bases aligning to TRBD2. In germline, CDR1 is SGHVS, CDR2 FNYEAQ. This CDR3 is built from 17 residues. V trimming: 0 bases; J trimming: 5 bases; junction bases outside the gene matches: 11. CDR3 nucleotides: TGTGCCAGCAGCTTAGCGCCGGGGGGTGCCCTCGAAGATACGCAGTATTTT. Protein sequence: CASSLAPGGALEDTQYF.

The V gene is TRBV28, the J gene TRBJ1-6; TRBD1 might be the D (5 bases). The V end was cut by 6 bases, the J end by 7 bases, with 16 bases between. The CDR3 contains 15 residues. Looked up from germline, CDR1 is MDHEN and CDR2 is SYDVKM. The CDR3 sequence is CASSFAGAKNSPLHF. In nucleotides, the CDR3 is TGTGCCAGCAGCTTTGCTGGGGCGAAGAATTCACCCCTCCACTTT.